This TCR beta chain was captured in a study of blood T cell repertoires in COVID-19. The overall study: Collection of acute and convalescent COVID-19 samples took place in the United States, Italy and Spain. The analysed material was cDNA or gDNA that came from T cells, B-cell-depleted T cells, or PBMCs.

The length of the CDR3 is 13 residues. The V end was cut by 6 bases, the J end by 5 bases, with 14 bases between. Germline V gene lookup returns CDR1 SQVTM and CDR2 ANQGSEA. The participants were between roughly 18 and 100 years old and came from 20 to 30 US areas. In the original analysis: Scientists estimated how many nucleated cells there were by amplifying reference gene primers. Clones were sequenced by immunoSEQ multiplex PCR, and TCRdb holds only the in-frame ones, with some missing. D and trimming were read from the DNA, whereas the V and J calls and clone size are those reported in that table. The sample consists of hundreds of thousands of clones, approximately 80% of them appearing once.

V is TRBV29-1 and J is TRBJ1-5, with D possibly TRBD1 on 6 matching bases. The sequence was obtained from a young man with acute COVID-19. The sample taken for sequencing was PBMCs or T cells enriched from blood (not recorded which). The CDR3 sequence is CSVGGQRDQPQHF. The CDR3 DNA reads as TGCAGCGTCGGAGGACAGCGAGATCAGCCCCAGCATTTT.